This is a list of T cell receptor beta chains from one sample in a study of blood T cell repertoires in COVID-19. Sequenced by immunoSEQ multiplex PCR; TCRdb stores in-frame clones only, minus some. The repertoire holds tens of thousands of clones, with about 86% as singletons. The sequencing sample was made of peripheral blood. The receptors originated from a human donor in a cohort sampled during active COVID-19. Each CDR3 is given with its conserved first and last residue. Each record gives: D gene, J gene, V gene, clone size, CDR3 protein, CDR3 DNA. A D gene is named only where the DNA matches it firmly. Clone size is not always given. Where it is, it says once, few, many or a class for expanded clones.

d_call: TRBD1
j_call: TRBJ2-5
v_call: TRBV28
clone_size: .
cdr3_aa: CASSPRGRGGETQYF
cdr3_nt: TGTGCCAGCAGTCCCAGGGGGCGGGGCGGAGAGACCCAGTACTTC

d_call: TRBD1
j_call: TRBJ2-1
v_call: TRBV14
clone_size: .
cdr3_aa: CASSQALRDRSVNEQFF
cdr3_nt: TGTGCCAGCAGCCAAGCTCTTAGGGACAGGTCGGTCAATGAGCAGTTCTTC

d_call: TRBD1
j_call: TRBJ1-1
v_call: TRBV5-6
clone_size: .
cdr3_aa: CASRPTGDTEAFF
cdr3_nt: TGTGCCAGCAGACCAACAGGGGACACTGAAGCTTTCTTT

d_call: .
j_call: TRBJ1-6
v_call: TRBV19
clone_size: once
cdr3_aa: CASNQADSPLHF
cdr3_nt: TGTGCCAGTAATCAAGCGGATTCACCCCTCCACTTT

d_call: TRBD1
j_call: TRBJ2-7
v_call: TRBV19
clone_size: .
cdr3_aa: CASSPRGTGGGYEQYF
cdr3_nt: TGTGCCAGTAGTCCCCGCGGGACAGGGGGGGGCTACGAGCAGTACTTC

d_call: TRBD1
j_call: TRBJ2-1
v_call: TRBV7-8
clone_size: once
cdr3_aa: CASSGTGVSYNEQFF
cdr3_nt: TGTGCCAGCAGCGGGACAGGGGTTTCCTACAATGAGCAGTTCTTC

d_call: .
j_call: TRBJ1-2
v_call: TRBV7-3
clone_size: once
cdr3_aa: CASSLPPWGGGGYTF
cdr3_nt: TGTGCCAGCAGCTTACCACCCTGGGGAGGGGGTGGCTACACCTTC

d_call: .
j_call: TRBJ1-1
v_call: TRBV3-1/TRBV3-2
clone_size: .
cdr3_aa: CASSQDGRGAEAFF
cdr3_nt: TGTGCCAGCAGCCAAGACGGGCGGGGGGCTGAAGCTTTCTTT

d_call: .
j_call: TRBJ1-2
v_call: TRBV4-1
clone_size: once
cdr3_aa: CASSKGQTAYGYTF
cdr3_nt: TGCGCCAGCAGTAAAGGACAGACAGCCTATGGCTACACCTTC

d_call: TRBD1
j_call: TRBJ2-5
v_call: TRBV7-8
clone_size: .
cdr3_aa: CASSPGTDQETQYF
cdr3_nt: TGTGCCAGCAGCCCAGGGACAGACCAAGAGACCCAGTACTTC

d_call: TRBD1
j_call: TRBJ2-7
v_call: TRBV25-1
clone_size: .
cdr3_aa: CASSPSNRGSYEQYF
cdr3_nt: TGTGCCAGCAGTCCTTCCAACAGGGGGTCCTACGAGCAGTACTTC

d_call: .
j_call: TRBJ1-6
v_call: TRBV7-9
clone_size: .
cdr3_aa: CASSLTGLGSPLHF
cdr3_nt: TGTGCCAGCAGTCTCACAGGGTTGGGGTCACCCCTCCACTTT

d_call: .
j_call: TRBJ2-7
v_call: TRBV6-5
clone_size: .
cdr3_aa: CATANPYEQYF
cdr3_nt: TGTGCCACCGCGAACCCCTACGAGCAGTACTTC

d_call: .
j_call: TRBJ1-1
v_call: TRBV9
clone_size: .
cdr3_aa: CASSVDGGIRSEAFF
cdr3_nt: TGTGCCAGCAGCGTTGATGGGGGGATCAGGTCTGAAGCTTTCTTT

d_call: .
j_call: TRBJ2-6
v_call: TRBV5-5
clone_size: .
cdr3_aa: CASSFTGGANVLTF
cdr3_nt: TGTGCCAGCAGCTTTACGGGAGGGGCCAACGTCCTGACTTTC

d_call: .
j_call: TRBJ1-5
v_call: TRBV2
clone_size: .
cdr3_aa: CASSVPGGSNQPQHF
cdr3_nt: TGTGCCAGCAGTGTTCCGGGGGGCTCAAATCAGCCCCAGCATTTT

d_call: .
j_call: TRBJ2-1
v_call: TRBV20-1
clone_size: few
cdr3_aa: CSGAAYNEQFF
cdr3_nt: TGCAGTGGTGCGGCTTACAATGAGCAGTTCTTC

d_call: TRBD1
j_call: TRBJ1-3
v_call: TRBV10-3
clone_size: .
cdr3_aa: CAIRRGGQDESNTIYF
cdr3_nt: TGTGCCATTCGAAGGGGTGGACAGGACGAATCAAACACCATATATTTT

d_call: .
j_call: TRBJ1-1
v_call: TRBV5-1
clone_size: .
cdr3_aa: CASSFLDRFSEAFF
cdr3_nt: TGCGCCAGCAGCTTCCTGGACAGATTCTCTGAAGCTTTCTTT

d_call: .
j_call: TRBJ1-2
v_call: TRBV5-4
clone_size: .
cdr3_aa: CASRSKGVLSPPYTF
cdr3_nt: TGTGCCAGCAGATCGAAAGGGGTACTCTCCCCCCCCTACACCTTC

d_call: .
j_call: TRBJ2-3
v_call: TRBV5-1
clone_size: .
cdr3_aa: CASSLISGTDTQYF
cdr3_nt: TGCGCCAGCAGCTTGATTAGCGGCACAGATACGCAGTATTTT

d_call: TRBD2
j_call: TRBJ2-5
v_call: TRBV6-6
clone_size: .
cdr3_aa: CASSYRGTSGEETQYF
cdr3_nt: TGTGCCAGCAGTTACAGAGGGACTAGCGGGGAAGAGACCCAGTACTTC

d_call: TRBD2
j_call: TRBJ2-3
v_call: TRBV10-2
clone_size: once
cdr3_aa: CASRLGGATDTQYF
cdr3_nt: TGCGCCAGCAGGCTCGGGGGGGCCACGGATACGCAGTATTTT

d_call: .
j_call: TRBJ1-1
v_call: TRBV7-2
clone_size: few
cdr3_aa: CASSLLLEAFF
cdr3_nt: TGTGCCAGCAGCCTCCTTCTCGAAGCTTTCTTT

d_call: TRBD1
j_call: TRBJ2-1
v_call: TRBV29-1
clone_size: once
cdr3_aa: CSAGQGAGYNEQFF
cdr3_nt: TGCAGCGCCGGACAGGGGGCTGGGTACAATGAGCAGTTCTTC

d_call: TRBD1
j_call: TRBJ2-7
v_call: TRBV4-2
clone_size: .
cdr3_aa: CASSNGQGLSYEQYF
cdr3_nt: TGTGCCAGCAGCAACGGACAGGGGCTATCCTACGAGCAGTACTTC

d_call: .
j_call: TRBJ2-5
v_call: TRBV3-1/TRBV3-2
clone_size: once
cdr3_aa: CASSQSSHQETQYF
cdr3_nt: TGTGCCAGCAGCCAGAGTAGCCACCAAGAGACCCAGTACTTC

d_call: .
j_call: TRBJ1-1
v_call: TRBV10-1
clone_size: .
cdr3_aa: CASSDRPDRSTEAFF
cdr3_nt: TGCGCCAGCAGTGACCGCCCCGACAGAAGCACTGAAGCTTTCTTT

d_call: .
j_call: TRBJ2-3
v_call: TRBV6-5
clone_size: .
cdr3_aa: CASSPGWGADTQYF
cdr3_nt: TGTGCCAGCAGTCCAGGGTGGGGCGCAGATACGCAGTATTTT

d_call: .
j_call: TRBJ1-1
v_call: TRBV25-1
clone_size: .
cdr3_aa: CASRGQTNTEAFF
cdr3_nt: TGTGCCAGCAGGGGACAAACGAACACTGAAGCTTTCTTT

d_call: .
j_call: TRBJ1-5
v_call: TRBV19
clone_size: .
cdr3_aa: CASSPQTVRQPQHF
cdr3_nt: TGTGCCAGTAGTCCCCAGACAGTGAGGCAGCCCCAGCATTTT

d_call: TRBD1
j_call: TRBJ1-2
v_call: TRBV7-9
clone_size: .
cdr3_aa: CASSPLGGQGLSGGYTF
cdr3_nt: TGTGCCAGCAGCCCCCTTGGGGGACAGGGGTTATCTGGAGGCTACACCTTC

d_call: .
j_call: TRBJ2-2
v_call: TRBV7-5
clone_size: .
cdr3_aa: CARSLVIAENTGELFF
cdr3_nt: TGTGCCAGAAGCTTAGTGATAGCGGAGAACACCGGGGAGCTGTTTTTT

d_call: .
j_call: TRBJ1-5
v_call: TRBV7-9
clone_size: once
cdr3_aa: CASSLAGDSNQPQHF
cdr3_nt: TGTGCCAGCAGCTTAGCCGGGGATAGCAATCAGCCCCAGCATTTT

d_call: .
j_call: TRBJ2-3
v_call: TRBV12-3/TRBV12-4
clone_size: .
cdr3_aa: CASRAQGTDTQYF
cdr3_nt: TGTGCCAGCAGGGCACAGGGCACGGATACGCAGTATTTT

d_call: TRBD1
j_call: TRBJ1-1
v_call: TRBV10-1
clone_size: few
cdr3_aa: CASSYYRGLDTEAFF
cdr3_nt: TGCGCCAGCAGTTATTACAGGGGGCTGGACACTGAAGCTTTCTTT

d_call: .
j_call: TRBJ2-3
v_call: TRBV2
clone_size: .
cdr3_aa: CASIRGFGDTQYF
cdr3_nt: TGTGCCAGCATCCGGGGGTTTGGAGATACGCAGTATTTT

d_call: TRBD2
j_call: TRBJ2-5
v_call: TRBV7-8
clone_size: .
cdr3_aa: CASSLATSGEKTQYF
cdr3_nt: TGTGCCAGCAGCTTAGCCACTAGCGGGGAAAAGACCCAGTACTTC

d_call: TRBD1
j_call: TRBJ1-2
v_call: TRBV6-4
clone_size: .
cdr3_aa: CASSDSLRLTDRGWDGYTF
cdr3_nt: TGTGCCAGCAGTGACTCACTGAGGCTGACCGACAGGGGATGGGATGGCTACACCTTC

d_call: .
j_call: TRBJ2-1
v_call: TRBV6-2/TRBV6-3
clone_size: .
cdr3_aa: CASSYGQFSDEQFF
cdr3_nt: TGTGCCAGCAGTTACGGTCAGTTTAGCGATGAGCAGTTCTTC

d_call: TRBD1
j_call: TRBJ2-5
v_call: TRBV30
clone_size: .
cdr3_aa: CAWSGYRGRSETQYF
cdr3_nt: TGTGCCTGGAGTGGATACAGGGGGCGTAGCGAGACCCAGTACTTC

d_call: .
j_call: TRBJ1-5
v_call: TRBV10-2
clone_size: .
cdr3_aa: CASGRDNQPQHF
cdr3_nt: TGCGCCAGCGGCCGGGACAATCAGCCCCAGCATTTT

d_call: .
j_call: TRBJ2-7
v_call: TRBV27
clone_size: .
cdr3_aa: CASGPGGARGYEQYF
cdr3_nt: TGTGCCAGCGGGCCGGGGGGCGCCCGAGGGTACGAGCAGTACTTC

d_call: TRBD2
j_call: TRBJ2-3
v_call: TRBV11-3
clone_size: .
cdr3_aa: CASSLAGLDPHF
cdr3_nt: TGTGCCAGCAGCTTAGCGGGACTAGATCCCCATTTT

d_call: .
j_call: TRBJ2-6
v_call: TRBV29-1
clone_size: .
cdr3_aa: CSVRGKAGANVLTF
cdr3_nt: TGCAGCGTCAGGGGCAAGGCTGGGGCCAACGTCCTGACTTTC

d_call: TRBD1
j_call: TRBJ1-1
v_call: TRBV2
clone_size: .
cdr3_aa: CASRAEQGPNTEAFF
cdr3_nt: TGTGCCAGCAGAGCAGAACAGGGGCCGAACACTGAAGCTTTCTTT

d_call: .
j_call: TRBJ1-2
v_call: TRBV5-6
clone_size: .
cdr3_aa: CASSLAVDLSYGYTF
cdr3_nt: TGTGCCAGCAGCTTGGCCGTCGACTTGTCGTATGGCTACACCTTC

d_call: TRBD1
j_call: TRBJ2-1
v_call: TRBV6-6
clone_size: .
cdr3_aa: CASRDRQEQFF
cdr3_nt: TGTGCCAGCCGGGACAGACAGGAGCAGTTCTTC

d_call: TRBD2
j_call: TRBJ2-1
v_call: TRBV9
clone_size: .
cdr3_aa: CASSVGGRLADNEQFF
cdr3_nt: TGTGCCAGCAGCGTAGGAGGGAGACTAGCCGATAATGAGCAGTTCTTC

d_call: .
j_call: TRBJ1-6
v_call: TRBV11-2
clone_size: .
cdr3_aa: CASSFLNLRQAGDSPLHF
cdr3_nt: TGTGCCAGCAGCTTCCTTAATCTTCGACAGGCAGGAGATTCACCCCTCCACTTT

d_call: .
j_call: TRBJ2-3
v_call: TRBV2
clone_size: .
cdr3_aa: CASSEATRGTDTQYF
cdr3_nt: TGTGCCAGCAGTGAAGCTACCCGGGGAACAGATACGCAGTATTTT